These T cell receptor beta chains were read from a single sample in a study of CD8+ T cells in alopecia areata. TCRdb's table, derived via immunoSEQ multiplex PCR, lists solely in-frame clones and lacks some. Here the sample spans around 34,000 clones, around 50% being singletons. Input material: NKG2D-high CD8+ T cells sorted from blood. The receptors were sampled from a human donor with alopecia areata. Each CDR3 is given with its conserved first and last residue. A D gene is named only where the DNA matches it firmly. Size tells how often a clone was seen (once, few, many) or the class of an expanded clone, and some rows leave it out.

J: TRBJ2-6; V: TRBV2; D: .; size: .; DNA: TGTGCCAGCAGTACACAGTTCTCTGGGGCCAACGTCCTGACTTTC; CDR3: CASSTQFSGANVLTF
J: TRBJ2-3; V: TRBV28; D: .; size: .; DNA: TGTGCCAGCAGTTTATCAGATACGCAGTATTTT; CDR3: CASSLSDTQYF
J: TRBJ2-3; V: TRBV7-2; D: .; size: .; DNA: TGTGCCAGCAGCTTAACCTCACTAGCTTCGGATACGCAGTATTTT; CDR3: CASSLTSLASDTQYF
J: TRBJ2-7; V: TRBV5-1; D: .; size: .; DNA: TGCGCCAGCAGCTTGGCTGCCCGCTACGAGCAGTACTTC; CDR3: CASSLAARYEQYF
J: TRBJ2-3; V: TRBV7-9; D: TRBD2; size: few; DNA: TGTGCCAGCAGCGTTAGCGGGGGAACCACAGATACGCAGTATTTT; CDR3: CASSVSGGTTDTQYF
J: TRBJ2-7; V: TRBV4-3; D: .; size: few; DNA: TGCGCCAGCAGCCAAGGCAGCGGAGCCTACGAGCAGTACTTC; CDR3: CASSQGSGAYEQYF
J: TRBJ1-2; V: TRBV9; D: TRBD1; size: .; DNA: TGTGCCAGCGGCGACAGGGCGTTCGGAGGCTACACCTTC; CDR3: CASGDRAFGGYTF
J: TRBJ2-7; V: TRBV7-8; D: .; size: .; DNA: TGTGCCAGCAGCTCTCCCACCGGGACACTCTCCTACGAGCAGTACTTC; CDR3: CASSSPTGTLSYEQYF
J: TRBJ1-1; V: TRBV9; D: .; size: .; DNA: TGTGCCAGCAGCCCCCCCGGGGTGGGGCGGTCTGAAGCTTTCTTT; CDR3: CASSPPGVGRSEAFF
J: TRBJ2-2; V: TRBV29-1; D: TRBD2; size: .; DNA: TGCAGCGTTTTGACTAGCGGGAGATCATCCGGGGAGCTGTTTTTT; CDR3: CSVLTSGRSSGELFF
J: TRBJ2-1; V: TRBV9; D: .; size: .; DNA: TGTGCCAGCAGCCCCCTAGTGCGGGATGCCTACAATGAGCAGTTCTTC; CDR3: CASSPLVRDAYNEQFF
J: TRBJ1-3; V: TRBV6-4; D: TRBD1; size: .; DNA: TGTCCCAAAATATACACGACAGGGCGCTCTGGAAACACCATATATTTT; CDR3: CPKIYTTGRSGNTIYF
J: TRBJ2-5; V: TRBV27; D: .; size: .; DNA: TGTGCCAGCAAGGCGGGGGCTATCGAGACCCAGTACTTC; CDR3: CASKAGAIETQYF
J: TRBJ2-5; V: TRBV7-9; D: TRBD1; size: .; DNA: TGTGCCAGCAGCCTCGACAGGGAAGAGACCCAGTACTTC; CDR3: CASSLDREETQYF
J: TRBJ1-6; V: TRBV11-3; D: .; size: once; DNA: TGTGCCAGCAGCTCTCAGGTCATTAATTCACCCCTCCACTTT; CDR3: CASSSQVINSPLHF
J: TRBJ2-2; V: TRBV9; D: TRBD2; size: .; DNA: TGTGCCAGCAGCCCCCAAGGGACTAGTACCGGGGAGCTGTTTTTT; CDR3: CASSPQGTSTGELFF
J: TRBJ1-2; V: TRBV29-1; D: .; size: few; DNA: TGCAGCGTGCCCTCGCGTCAGGCGGGCGGCTACACCTTC; CDR3: CSVPSRQAGGYTF
J: TRBJ2-6; V: TRBV7-2; D: .; size: few; DNA: TGTGCCAGCAGCCCCGGGTCGTCTGGGATATCGGCCAACGTCCTGACTTTC; CDR3: CASSPGSSGISANVLTF
J: TRBJ1-1; V: TRBV7-9; D: TRBD1; size: .; DNA: TGTGCCAGCAGCCCACAGGGGGAAGCTGTCTTT; CDR3: CASSPQGEAVF
J: TRBJ2-7; V: TRBV5-4; D: .; size: .; DNA: TGTGCCAGCAGCTTGGGGTCTAGCGTCCTCTCCTACGAGCAGTACTTC; CDR3: CASSLGSSVLSYEQYF
J: TRBJ1-1; V: TRBV7-9; D: .; size: .; DNA: TGTGCCAGCAGCTTAGCGCTTAGGGGAAACACTGAAGCTTTCTTT; CDR3: CASSLALRGNTEAFF
J: TRBJ1-2; V: TRBV29-1; D: .; size: .; DNA: TGCAGCGTTGAAGTACAGGGAGGCTACACCTTC; CDR3: CSVEVQGGYTF
J: TRBJ1-2; V: TRBV27; D: TRBD1; size: .; DNA: TGTGCCAGCAGCTTAGGACAGGGTGGTGGCTACACCTTC; CDR3: CASSLGQGGGYTF
J: TRBJ1-2; V: TRBV9; D: .; size: .; DNA: TGTGCCAGCAGCGTAGAGGGACTTTGGACACTTGATGGCTACACCTTC; CDR3: CASSVEGLWTLDGYTF
J: TRBJ2-1; V: TRBV4-2; D: TRBD2; size: .; DNA: TGTGCCAGCAGCCAAGATCTAGCGGGAGGTAAGAATGAGCAGTTCTTC; CDR3: CASSQDLAGGKNEQFF
J: TRBJ2-3; V: TRBV7-6; D: .; size: .; DNA: TGTGCCAGCAGCTTAGGAGGCCAGGGAACTACAGATACGCAGTATTTT; CDR3: CASSLGGQGTTDTQYF
J: TRBJ1-5; V: TRBV4-3; D: .; size: .; DNA: TGCGCCAGCAGCCAAGACTTCTCAGGGGATCAGCCCCAGCATTTT; CDR3: CASSQDFSGDQPQHF
J: TRBJ2-1; V: TRBV28; D: .; size: .; DNA: TGTGCCAGCTTACACGGGGGAGTCGGGAATGAGCAGTTCTTC; CDR3: CASLHGGVGNEQFF
J: TRBJ1-1; V: TRBV29-1; D: TRBD1; size: .; DNA: TGCAGCGCCCGATCGGGGGACAGTATCCCCACTGAAGCTTTCTTT; CDR3: CSARSGDSIPTEAFF
J: TRBJ1-6; V: TRBV4-3; D: TRBD1; size: once; DNA: TGCGCCAGCAGCCCGGACAGGGGGGGTTCACCCCTCCACTTT; CDR3: CASSPDRGGSPLHF
J: TRBJ2-1; V: TRBV9; D: TRBD2; size: few; DNA: TGTGCCAGCAGCGCTTATTCCGGGACTAGCGGAAACAATGAGCAGTTCTTC; CDR3: CASSAYSGTSGNNEQFF
J: TRBJ2-7; V: TRBV7-9; D: .; size: .; DNA: TGTGCCAGCAGCTCGGAAGGGTACGAGCAGTACTTC; CDR3: CASSSEGYEQYF
J: TRBJ2-1; V: TRBV4-1; D: TRBD2; size: few; DNA: TGCGCCAGCAGCCAAGATCCTAGCGGGGCCTACAATGAGCAGTTCTTC; CDR3: CASSQDPSGAYNEQFF
J: TRBJ2-2; V: TRBV10-3; D: .; size: .; DNA: TGTGCCATCAGTCAGGGTACGAACACCGGGGAGCTGTTTTTT; CDR3: CAISQGTNTGELFF
J: TRBJ2-3; V: TRBV27; D: .; size: .; DNA: TGTGCCAGCAGTTTGATCGGGGCTGGGGGCACAGATACGCAGTATTTT; CDR3: CASSLIGAGGTDTQYF
J: TRBJ2-1; V: TRBV4-3; D: TRBD2; size: .; DNA: TGCGCCAGCAGCCAAGGACTAGCAGGTTCGGGTGAGCAGTTCTTC; CDR3: CASSQGLAGSGEQFF
J: TRBJ2-1; V: TRBV27; D: .; size: .; DNA: TGTGCCAGCAGTTTAGGCAGGGGCAATGAGCAGTTCTTC; CDR3: CASSLGRGNEQFF
J: TRBJ2-7; V: TRBV29-1; D: TRBD1; size: .; DNA: TGCAGCGTCGACCCCGGGACAGGGCCTTACGAGCAGTACTTC; CDR3: CSVDPGTGPYEQYF
J: TRBJ2-7; V: TRBV5-6; D: .; size: .; DNA: TGTGCCAGCAGCTTGGCGCGGAACTCCTACGAGCAGTACTTC; CDR3: CASSLARNSYEQYF
J: TRBJ1-2; V: TRBV27; D: .; size: .; DNA: TGTGCCAGCAGTTTACGCGGTTTGTCGGGCTACACCTTC; CDR3: CASSLRGLSGYTF
J: TRBJ2-3; V: TRBV29-1; D: .; size: .; DNA: TGCAGCGTTGATAGGCAGGGGACGCAGTATTTT; CDR3: CSVDRQGTQYF
J: TRBJ2-6; V: TRBV4-1; D: .; size: few; DNA: TGCGCCAGCAGCCCTAAGACAGGCCTCTCTGGGGCCAACGTCCTGACTTTC; CDR3: CASSPKTGLSGANVLTF
J: TRBJ2-7; V: TRBV7-2; D: TRBD2; size: .; DNA: TGTGCCAGCAGCTGGACTAGCGGGTTGGGCCACGAGCAGTACTTC; CDR3: CASSWTSGLGHEQYF
J: TRBJ2-3; V: TRBV5-1; D: .; size: .; DNA: TGCGCCAGCAGCTTAAGGCTCACCGGGGATACGCAGTATTTT; CDR3: CASSLRLTGDTQYF
J: TRBJ2-1; V: TRBV5-1; D: TRBD2; size: .; DNA: TGCGCCAGCAGCTTATTTACTAGCGGGGGCCCCTACAATGAGCAGTTCTTC; CDR3: CASSLFTSGGPYNEQFF
J: TRBJ2-5; V: TRBV5-4; D: TRBD1; size: .; DNA: TGTGCCAGCAGCCCGGGACAGGGTAAGACCCAGTACTTC; CDR3: CASSPGQGKTQYF
J: TRBJ1-2; V: TRBV25-1; D: .; size: .; DNA: TGTGCCAGCAGTGATTGGCTCACAGGGACACCCTATGGCTACACCTTC; CDR3: CASSDWLTGTPYGYTF
J: TRBJ1-2; V: TRBV7-9; D: .; size: .; DNA: TGTGCCCAAATGGGGGACTATGGCTACACCTTC; CDR3: CAQMGDYGYTF
J: TRBJ2-7; V: TRBV13; D: .; size: few; DNA: TGTGCCAGCAGCTTAGTGACTGCTAGATACGAGCAGTACTTC; CDR3: CASSLVTARYEQYF
J: TRBJ1-6; V: TRBV27; D: TRBD1; size: once; DNA: TGTGCCAGCAGCCCGACCGGGACAGGCAATTCACCCCTCCACTTT; CDR3: CASSPTGTGNSPLHF
J: TRBJ1-2; V: TRBV25-1; D: .; size: few; DNA: TGTGCCAGCAGTCGTGGGGGCGCGGTGGGCTACACCTTC; CDR3: CASSRGGAVGYTF
J: TRBJ2-1; V: TRBV9; D: .; size: few; DNA: TGTGCCAGCAGCGTCGAGGACAGCTCCTACAATGAGCAGTTCTTC; CDR3: CASSVEDSSYNEQFF
J: TRBJ2-7; V: TRBV4-1; D: TRBD2; size: .; DNA: TGCGCCAGCAGCCAAACTAGCGGGGTCGGATACGAGCAGTACTTC; CDR3: CASSQTSGVGYEQYF
J: TRBJ2-1; V: TRBV5-1; D: TRBD1; size: few; DNA: TGCGCCAGCAGCTGGACAGGGGCCTACAATGAGCAGTTCTTC; CDR3: CASSWTGAYNEQFF
J: TRBJ2-1; V: TRBV7-3; D: .; size: few; DNA: TGTGCCAGCAGCCCCGGGACTTTCTCCTACAATGAGCAGTTCTTC; CDR3: CASSPGTFSYNEQFF
J: TRBJ1-2; V: TRBV4-1; D: .; size: .; DNA: TGCGCCAGCAGCCAGGGGAACTATGGCTACACCTTC; CDR3: CASSQGNYGYTF